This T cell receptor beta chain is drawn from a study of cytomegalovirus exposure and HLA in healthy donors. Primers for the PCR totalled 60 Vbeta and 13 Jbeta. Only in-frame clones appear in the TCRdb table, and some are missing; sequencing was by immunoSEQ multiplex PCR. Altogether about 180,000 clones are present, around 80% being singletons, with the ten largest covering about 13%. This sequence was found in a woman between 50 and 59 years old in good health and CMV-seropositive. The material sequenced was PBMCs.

CDR3 bases: TGTGCCAGTAGTATCAGGGGCCGGACTGAAGCTTTCTTT. Protein sequence: CASSIRGRTEAFF. This chain links TRBV19 with TRBJ1-1, with a weak D call TRBD1 (6 bases). This CDR3 region has 13 residues. The V and J ends lost 3 bases and 5 bases respectively, with 10 bases between them. Germline V gene lookup returns CDR1 LNHDA and CDR2 SQIVND (reference sequence).